The 22 T cell receptor beta chains below all came from one sample that was sequenced in a study of sequential checkpoint blockade in melanoma. Indicated treatment: randomized to nivolumab then ipilimumab (arm A) or the reverse (arm B). The protocol was immunoSEQ multiplex PCR, while the TCRdb copy is restricted to in-frame clones and leaves out a portion. Here the sample spans under 40,000 clones, 70% to 90% being singletons. The specimen comprised CD8+ T cells sorted from blood (inferred from file names), sampled from a patient given nivolumab and ipilimumab in sequence. These receptors came from a human donor with melanoma.

The V gene is TRBV27, the J gene TRBJ2-7, with 7 bases lining up with TRBD1. Germline CDR1 and CDR2: MNHEY and SMNVEV (reference sequence). The CDR3 runs to 12 residues. V trimming: 6 bases; J trimming: 4 bases; junction bases outside the gene matches: 3. The CDR3 loop reads CASSPTGYEQYF. The CDR3 DNA sequence: TGTGCCAGCAGCCCGACAGGGTACGAGCAGTACTTC.

The rearrangement joins TRBV27 to TRBJ2-5; D may be TRBD2 (5 bases). TRBJ2-7 explains the end of the DNA better; the J call may be wrong. The V gene's germline CDR1 is MNHEY and CDR2 SMNVEV (reference sequence). The CDR3 sequence is 15 residues long. As DNA, the CDR3 is TGTGCCAGCAGCCCCCTCGGGGAGAACTCCTACGAGCAGTACTTC. This translates into CASSPLGENSYEQYF.

This CDR3 is CASSVGAIHTSGNTIYF. The CDR3 region has the DNA TGTGCCAGCAGCGTAGGAGCGATACATACCTCTGGAAACACCATATATTTT. The V gene is TRBV9, the J gene TRBJ1-3; D is unresolved. V was cut by 0 bases and J by 0 bases, with 13 bases left in between. Germline CDR1 is SGDLS and CDR2 is YYNGEE. There are 17 residues in the CDR3. Filled out from reference TRBV9 and TRBJ1-3, the complete variable domain reads DSGVTQTPKHLITATGQRVTLRCSPRSGDLSVYWYQQSLDQGLQFLIQYYNGEERAKGNILERFSAQQFPDLHSELNLSSLELGDSALYFCASSVGAIHTSGNTIYFGEGSWLTVV.

This rearrangement joins TRBV15 to TRBJ2-7; tentatively, D is TRBD1 (6 bases). The V and J ends lost 0 bases and 6 bases respectively, with 12 bases between them. This CDR3 has 14 residues. CDR1 and CDR2 (germline): LNHNV, YYDKDF (reference sequence). This chain's CDR3 is CATSRDRQVGEQYV. CDR3 sequence (DNA): TGTGCCACCAGCAGAGATAGACAGGTTGGCGAGCAGTACGTC.

The chain links TRBV9 to TRBJ2-7, with D possibly being TRBD1 (5 bases). The CDR3 loop spans 14 amino acids. The germline gives CDR1 SGDLS, CDR2 YYNGEE. Trimming stripped 1 base from V and 0 bases from J, with 8 bases between. The CDR3 here is CASSVTGFSYEQYF. For the CDR3, the DNA is TGTGCCAGCAGCGTAACAGGTTTCTCCTACGAGCAGTACTTC.

The chain employs TRBV30 and TRBJ1-4; D gene unclear. Between the trimmed V and J ends, which lost 2 bases and 3 bases, there was a span of 4 bases. CDR1 is GTSNPN, CDR2 SVGIG, per germline (reference sequence). There are 12 residues in the CDR3. CDR3 DNA: TGTGCCTGGAGTCGGGCTAATGAAAAACTGTTTTTT. Its protein is CAWSRANEKLFF.

The chain joins TRBV6-1 to TRBJ2-1, with TRBD1 matching 11 bases. After removal of 8 bases from V and 4 bases from J, the junction contained 7 bases not matched to a gene. This CDR3 has 15 amino acids. Germline V gene lookup returns CDR1 MNHNS and CDR2 SASEGT. The DNA of the CDR3 is TGTGCCAGCGTCCCCGGACAGGGGGCATACAATGAGCAGTTCTTC. This codes for CASVPGQGAYNEQFF.

The chain is built from TRBV7-3 and TRBJ2-1; D is possibly TRBD2 (6 bases). Per germline, CDR1 SGHTA and CDR2 FQGTGA. The CDR3 extends over 20 amino acids. The germline V and J ends were trimmed by 0 bases and 0 bases, with 21 bases remaining between them. The DNA of the CDR3 is TGTGCCAGCAGCTTAACGAGTGGGGACTCCTGGTCGAGCTCCTACAATGAGCAGTTCTTC. Encoded protein: CASSLTSGDSWSSSYNEQFF. Complete variable domain (other parts from reference TRBV7-3 and TRBJ2-1): GAGVSQTPSNKVTEKGKYVELRCDPISGHTALYWYRQSLGQGPEFLIYFQGTGAADDSGLPNDRFFAVRPEGSVSTLKIQRTERGDSAVYLCASSLTSGDSWSSSYNEQFFGPGTRLTVL.

The chain is built from TRBV6-5 and TRBJ1-4; weak D call: TRBD1 (6 bases). CDR3 length: 14 residues. The germline V and J ends were trimmed by 5 bases and 6 bases, with 13 bases remaining between them. Germline CDR1 is MNHEY and CDR2 is SVGAGI. The CDR3 loop is CASSNGGAYEKLFF. For the CDR3, the DNA is TGTGCCAGCAGTAACGGGGGGGCATATGAAAAACTGTTTTTT.

The rearrangement joins TRBV27 to TRBJ1-5; TRBD1 aligns across 8 bases. V dropped 6 bases and J dropped 4; count of bases not matched to a gene: 5. The length of the CDR3 is 14 residues. CDR1 is MNHEY and CDR2 is SMNVEV in the germline V gene (reference sequence). CDR3 region: CASSLGQGNQPQHF. DNA of the CDR3: TGTGCCAGCAGCCTCGGACAGGGAAATCAGCCCCAGCATTTT.

The chain uses TRBV19 and TRBJ1-1; D call uncertain. Looked up from germline, CDR1 is LNHDA and CDR2 is SQIVND (reference sequence). This CDR3 region has 17 residues. V was cut by 6 bases and J by 0 bases, with 20 bases left in between. The CDR3 is CASSSSGTEQLNTEAFF. In DNA, the CDR3 is TGTGCCAGTAGCTCCTCAGGCACAGAACAATTGAACACTGAAGCTTTCTTT.

This clone has just a few counts. The V call is TRBV21-1, the J call TRBJ2-3; the table's D call TRBD2 went unverified against the DNA. TRBV21-1 is designated a pseudogene. The CDR3 covers 15 residues. The CDR3 DNA reads as TGTGCCAGCAGCAAAGGACTAGCCGGACCAGATACGCAGTATTTT. It specifies CASSKGLAGPDTQYF.

In this sample, this clone turned up a few times. This sequence joins TRBV6-4 and TRBJ2-2; no reliable D call. The V end was cut by 0 bases, the J end by 5 bases, with 4 bases between. CDR3 length: 13 residues. The V gene's germline CDR1 is MRHNA and CDR2 SNTAGT. CDR3 coding DNA: TGTGCCAGCAGTGACTCTTCGACCGGGGAGCTGTTTTTT. Translated: CASSDSSTGELFF.

In this sample, this clone turned up once. The rearrangement joins TRBV10-3 to TRBJ2-7; no clear D gene. Germline CDR1 ENHRY, CDR2 SYGVKD. Trimming cost V 2 bases and J 3 bases, with 8 bases left between them. This CDR3 has 13 residues. The chain's CDR3 is CAISEVQLYEQYF. The CDR3 region has the DNA TGTGCCATCAGTGAGGTACAGCTCTACGAGCAGTACTTC.

V usage is TRBV11-2 and J usage is TRBJ1-2; no definite D call. CDR3 length: 14 residues. Looked up from germline, CDR1 is SGHAT and CDR2 is FQNNGV. V lost 1 base, J lost 8 bases, and 14 bases lay in between. CDR3 bases: TGTGCCAGCAGCTTAGTTTTACCGGGTCTAGGCTACACCTTC. Translation gives CASSLVLPGLGYTF.

The chain carries TRBV29-1 and TRBJ1-1; 7 bases fit TRBD1. Per germline, CDR1 SQVTM and CDR2 ANQGSEA. Losses at the gene ends were 3 bases for V and 4 bases for J; bases not matched to a gene: 2. The CDR3 contains 12 residues. Written as DNA, the CDR3 is TGCAGCGTTGAGACAGGGAGCACTGAAGCTTTCTTT. Protein: CSVETGSTEAFF. Using reference TRBV29-1 and TRBJ1-1 for the parts outside the CDR3, the full variable domain is SAVISQKPSRDICQRGTSLTIQCQVDSQVTMMFWYRQQPGQSLTLIATANQGSEATYESGFVIDKFPISRPNLTFSTLTVSNMSPEDSSIYLCSVETGSTEAFFGQGTRLTVV.

V gene TRBV10-1 combines with J gene TRBJ1-1; TRBD1 aligns across 7 bases. J was trimmed by 0 bases and V by 3 bases; bases with no gene match: 7. CDR1 and CDR2 from the germline V gene are WNHNN and SYGVQD (reference sequence). This CDR3 spans 16 amino acids. The CDR3 loop is CASSDGGTAMNTEAFF. The CDR3 bases are TGCGCCAGCAGTGATGGAGGGACAGCCATGAACACTGAAGCTTTCTTT.

The V gene is TRBV7-9, the J gene TRBJ2-1; TRBD2 aligns across 10 bases. V lost 4 bases, J lost 4 bases, and 4 bases stayed unmatched. The CDR3 spans 15 residues. Germline CDR1 is SEHNR and CDR2 is FQNEAQ (reference sequence). The CDR3 sequence: CASSYSSGGYNEQFF. The CDR3 coding sequence is TGTGCCAGCAGCTATTCTAGCGGGGGATACAATGAGCAGTTCTTC.

This clone appeared a few times. V usage is TRBV9 and J usage is TRBJ1-6, with D tentatively TRBD1 (5 bases). The CDR3 is 14 amino acids. The V end was cut by 0 bases, the J end by 6 bases, with 7 bases between. Germline CDR1 is SGDLS and CDR2 is YYNGEE. The CDR3 spells CASSVVGPNSPLHF. The CDR3 DNA reads TGTGCCAGCAGCGTAGTGGGGCCTAATTCACCCCTCCACTTT.

This chain joins TRBV5-6 and TRBJ1-2; 8 positions match TRBD1. The CDR3 spans 14 residues. Germline lookup yields CDR1 SGHDT and CDR2 YYEEEE. V dropped 5 bases and J dropped 4; count of bases not matched to a gene: 7. CDR3 protein: CASSSDREPYGYTF. CDR3 DNA: TGTGCCAGCAGTTCGGACAGGGAACCCTATGGCTACACCTTC.

The chain recombines TRBV27 with TRBJ2-1; 8 bases match TRBD1. J lost 3 bases, V lost 5 bases, and 12 bases had no gene match. The CDR3 extends over 17 amino acids. Per germline, CDR1 MNHEY and CDR2 SMNVEV (reference sequence). This chain's CDR3 is CASSPRVRQGHYNEQFF. The CDR3 DNA reads as TGTGCCAGCAGTCCCCGGGTTAGACAGGGGCACTACAATGAGCAGTTCTTC.

This clone occurred a few times. The chain uses TRBV18 and TRBJ2-7, with 8 bases fitting TRBD2. CDR3 length: 16 amino acids. The germline gives CDR1 KGHSH, CDR2 LQKENI. V dropped 3 bases and J dropped 3; count of bases not matched to a gene: 10. CDR3 sequence reads: CASSPVPGGELYEQYV. Here the CDR3 DNA reads TGTGCCAGCTCACCCGTCCCGGGAGGGGAACTCTACGAGCAGTACGTC.